This T cell receptor beta chain was captured in a study of sequential checkpoint blockade in melanoma. Study in general: TCRβ was sequenced from DNA of 91 pretreatment tumors.

Produced via immunoSEQ multiplex PCR; TCRdb's table is partial and in-frame only. Of about 37,000 clones in the sample, roughly a third were seen once. Documented treatment: randomized to nivolumab then ipilimumab (arm A) or the reverse (arm B). A few counts support this clone. This TCR was recovered from a human donor with melanoma. Source: tumor tissue (inferred from file names), taken from a patient given nivolumab and ipilimumab in sequence.

CDR3 in amino acids: CASSFTGLLTDTQYF. In DNA form, the CDR3 reads TGTGCCAGCAGCTTTACGGGACTGCTCACAGATACGCAGTATTTT. V is TRBV7-7 and J is TRBJ2-3; possible D gene TRBD2, 6 bases. This CDR3 is built from 15 residues. Per the germline V gene, CDR1 is SSHAT and CDR2 is FNYEAQ (reference sequence). V lost 3 bases and J lost 2, with 12 bases in between.